These T cell receptor beta chains were read from a single sample in a study of cytomegalovirus exposure and HLA in healthy donors. Sequencing used immunoSEQ multiplex PCR; TCRdb keeps in-frame clones, though not all of them. The table has approximately 100,000 clones, approximately 80% seen once. Sequencing was performed on PBMCs. Source of these receptors: a woman younger than 35 in good health and CMV-seronegative. The CDR3 runs from the conserved cysteine through the conserved F or W. The D gene is left open where the match is weak. Size is omitted from some rows. Given values are once, few, many or a class for expanded clones.

V gene: TRBV6-4; D gene: TRBD1; clone size: NA; J gene: TRBJ1-2; CDR3 protein: CASSPMAGQPYGYTF; CDR3 DNA: TGTGCCAGCAGCCCTATGGCGGGACAGCCTTATGGCTACACCTTC
V gene: TRBV9; D gene: NA; clone size: NA; J gene: TRBJ1-3; CDR3 protein: CASSVGSRWSSGNTIYF; CDR3 DNA: TGTGCCAGCAGCGTAGGTTCCAGGTGGTCCTCTGGAAACACCATATATTTT
V gene: TRBV5-6; D gene: TRBD1; clone size: NA; J gene: TRBJ2-7; CDR3 protein: CASSLAGTEVYEQYF; CDR3 DNA: TGTGCCAGCAGTTTAGCCGGGACAGAGGTCTACGAGCAGTACTTC
V gene: TRBV28; D gene: NA; clone size: NA; J gene: TRBJ1-1; CDR3 protein: CASRPPGDTEAFF; CDR3 DNA: TGTGCCAGCAGACCCCCAGGGGACACTGAAGCTTTCTTT
V gene: TRBV10-3; D gene: NA; clone size: NA; J gene: TRBJ2-3; CDR3 protein: CAISDPGTPTDTQYF; CDR3 DNA: TGTGCCATCAGTGACCCGGGGACTCCCACAGATACGCAGTATTTT
V gene: TRBV19; D gene: TRBD1; clone size: NA; J gene: TRBJ2-7; CDR3 protein: CASSRQAGGRHEQYF; CDR3 DNA: TGTGCCAGTAGTAGGCAGGCAGGGGGTCGTCACGAGCAGTACTTC
V gene: TRBV6-4; D gene: TRBD1; clone size: NA; J gene: TRBJ1-2; CDR3 protein: CASSDGTADGYTF; CDR3 DNA: TGTGCCAGCAGTGACGGGACAGCCGATGGCTACACCTTC
V gene: TRBV5-6; D gene: NA; clone size: NA; J gene: TRBJ2-5; CDR3 protein: CASSPRRRLETQYF; CDR3 DNA: TGTGCCAGCAGCCCGCGCAGGAGGTTGGAGACCCAGTACTTC
V gene: TRBV28; D gene: NA; clone size: once; J gene: TRBJ2-6; CDR3 protein: CASRVGAFSGANVLTF; CDR3 DNA: TGTGCCAGCAGGGTTGGGGCCTTCTCTGGGGCCAACGTCCTGACTTTC
V gene: TRBV30; D gene: NA; clone size: NA; J gene: TRBJ1-1; CDR3 protein: CAWSLSRRTANTEAFF; CDR3 DNA: TGTGCCTGGAGCCTAAGCCGCCGGACTGCGAACACTGAAGCTTTCTTT
V gene: TRBV7-2; D gene: NA; clone size: NA; J gene: TRBJ2-1; CDR3 protein: CASSLVDGLHNEQFF; CDR3 DNA: TGTGCCAGCAGCTTAGTCGATGGCTTGCACAATGAGCAGTTCTTC
V gene: TRBV28; D gene: TRBD1; clone size: NA; J gene: TRBJ1-5; CDR3 protein: CASSSPGTGHSNQPQHF; CDR3 DNA: TGTGCCAGCAGTTCTCCTGGGACAGGCCATAGCAATCAGCCCCAGCATTTT
V gene: TRBV25-1; D gene: TRBD2; clone size: NA; J gene: TRBJ2-1; CDR3 protein: CASRRETSGPYNEQFF; CDR3 DNA: TGTGCCAGCCGCCGGGAAACTAGCGGGCCGTACAATGAGCAGTTCTTC
V gene: TRBV9; D gene: NA; clone size: NA; J gene: TRBJ2-7; CDR3 protein: CASRLEGRGPDKCYEQYF; CDR3 DNA: TGTGCCAGCAGACTGGAGGGAAGGGGGCCCGATAAATGCTACGAGCAGTACTTC
V gene: TRBV7-6; D gene: TRBD1; clone size: NA; J gene: TRBJ2-5; CDR3 protein: CASSGETGEETQYF; CDR3 DNA: TGTGCCAGCAGCGGCGAAACAGGGGAAGAGACCCAGTACTTC
V gene: TRBV4-3; D gene: TRBD1; clone size: NA; J gene: TRBJ2-1; CDR3 protein: CASSHRTGRFGEQFF; CDR3 DNA: TGCGCCAGCAGCCACCGGACAGGGCGTTTCGGGGAGCAGTTCTTC
V gene: TRBV27; D gene: TRBD2; clone size: NA; J gene: TRBJ2-1; CDR3 protein: CASSERGGLGNEQFF; CDR3 DNA: TGTGCCAGCAGCGAGCGGGGGGGCCTGGGAAATGAGCAGTTCTTC
V gene: TRBV27; D gene: TRBD1; clone size: NA; J gene: TRBJ2-1; CDR3 protein: CASSLSGDRGRNEQFF; CDR3 DNA: TGTGCCAGCAGTTTATCAGGCGACAGGGGGCGTAATGAGCAGTTCTTC
V gene: TRBV5-1; D gene: NA; clone size: NA; J gene: TRBJ2-7; CDR3 protein: CASSLLLTGEQYF; CDR3 DNA: TGCGCCAGCAGCTTGTTGTTAACGGGAGAGCAGTACTTC
V gene: TRBV2; D gene: NA; clone size: NA; J gene: TRBJ2-7; CDR3 protein: CASSATSGVSYEQYF; CDR3 DNA: TGTGCCAGCAGTGCGACCAGCGGAGTCTCCTACGAGCAGTACTTC
V gene: TRBV10-3; D gene: NA; clone size: NA; J gene: TRBJ2-7; CDR3 protein: CAISGKRSYEQYF; CDR3 DNA: TGTGCCATCAGTGGAAAGCGATCCTACGAGCAGTACTTC
V gene: TRBV5-4; D gene: NA; clone size: NA; J gene: TRBJ2-2; CDR3 protein: CASSLTWRPSGENTGELFF; CDR3 DNA: TGTGCCAGCAGCTTGACGTGGCGGCCCTCAGGGGAGAACACCGGGGAGCTGTTTTTT
V gene: TRBV7-8; D gene: TRBD2; clone size: NA; J gene: TRBJ2-3; CDR3 protein: CASSPAPLRDYTDTQYF; CDR3 DNA: TGTGCCAGCAGCCCCGCCCCTTTGCGGGACTACACAGATACGCAGTATTTT
V gene: TRBV29-1; D gene: TRBD1; clone size: NA; J gene: TRBJ2-3; CDR3 protein: CSVEGGTGSTDTQYF; CDR3 DNA: TGCAGCGTTGAAGGGGGGACAGGGAGCACAGATACGCAGTATTTT
V gene: TRBV28; D gene: NA; clone size: NA; J gene: TRBJ1-5; CDR3 protein: CATSPLERRDRGNQPQHF; CDR3 DNA: TGTGCCACTTCACCTCTCGAGAGGAGAGACCGGGGGAATCAGCCCCAGCATTTT
V gene: TRBV2; D gene: TRBD1; clone size: few; J gene: TRBJ2-7; CDR3 protein: CASSEGGTGYEQYF; CDR3 DNA: TGTGCCAGCAGTGAAGGGGGGACAGGCTACGAGCAGTACTTC
V gene: TRBV4-3; D gene: NA; clone size: NA; J gene: TRBJ1-6; CDR3 protein: CASSQDYGRELNSPLHF; CDR3 DNA: TGCGCCAGCAGCCAAGATTATGGCAGGGAACTTAATTCACCCCTCCACTTT
V gene: TRBV21-1; D gene: NA; clone size: once; J gene: TRBJ1-6; CDR3 protein: CASTQDRDNSPLHF; CDR3 DNA: TGTGCCAGCACCCAAGACAGGGACAATTCACCCCTCCACTTT
V gene: TRBV5-1; D gene: NA; clone size: NA; J gene: TRBJ1-5; CDR3 protein: CASSAGVDQPQHF; CDR3 DNA: TGCGCCAGCAGCGCAGGGGTTGATCAGCCCCAGCATTTT
V gene: TRBV6-5; D gene: NA; clone size: NA; J gene: TRBJ1-6; CDR3 protein: CASSYEAGSNSPLHF; CDR3 DNA: TGTGCCAGCAGTTACGAGGCGGGCTCTAATTCACCCCTCCACTTT
V gene: TRBV19; D gene: NA; clone size: NA; J gene: TRBJ1-2; CDR3 protein: CASSARQDNYGYTF; CDR3 DNA: TGTGCCAGTAGTGCTAGACAGGATAACTATGGCTACACCTTC
V gene: TRBV18; D gene: NA; clone size: few; J gene: TRBJ1-5; CDR3 protein: CASSQGEDNQPQHF; CDR3 DNA: TGTGCCAGCTCACAGGGGGAAGACAATCAGCCCCAGCATTTT
V gene: TRBV14; D gene: NA; clone size: NA; J gene: TRBJ2-5; CDR3 protein: CASSPTAGGGETQYF; CDR3 DNA: TGTGCCAGCAGCCCAACCGCTGGGGGCGGAGAGACCCAGTACTTC
V gene: TRBV6-6; D gene: TRBD1; clone size: few; J gene: TRBJ1-1; CDR3 protein: CASSSQGQGKPEAFF; CDR3 DNA: TGTGCCAGCAGTTCACAGGGACAGGGGAAACCTGAAGCTTTCTTT
V gene: TRBV6-5; D gene: NA; clone size: few; J gene: TRBJ1-4; CDR3 protein: CASRREVTPYEKLFF; CDR3 DNA: TGTGCCAGCAGACGCGAGGTCACCCCTTATGAAAAACTGTTTTTT
V gene: TRBV4-3; D gene: TRBD1; clone size: few; J gene: TRBJ2-7; CDR3 protein: CASSQDPPTGTYEQYF; CDR3 DNA: TGCGCCAGCAGCCAAGATCCCCCGACAGGGACCTACGAGCAGTACTTC
V gene: TRBV7-9; D gene: NA; clone size: NA; J gene: TRBJ2-3; CDR3 protein: CASSFGLGTDTQYF; CDR3 DNA: TGTGCCAGCAGCTTCGGGTTGGGCACAGATACGCAGTATTTT
V gene: TRBV27; D gene: NA; clone size: NA; J gene: TRBJ2-1; CDR3 protein: CASSSGGGWGYNEQFF; CDR3 DNA: TGTGCCAGCAGCTCCGGGGGAGGTTGGGGGTACAATGAGCAGTTCTTC
V gene: TRBV29-1; D gene: TRBD2; clone size: NA; J gene: TRBJ2-7; CDR3 protein: CSVNLAGSWGEQYF; CDR3 DNA: TGCAGCGTGAACCTAGCGGGATCCTGGGGCGAGCAGTACTTC
V gene: TRBV11-3; D gene: NA; clone size: once; J gene: TRBJ2-3; CDR3 protein: CASSLGPRDTQYF; CDR3 DNA: TGTGCCAGCAGCTTAGGTCCGCGTGATACGCAGTATTTT
V gene: TRBV7-2; D gene: TRBD1; clone size: NA; J gene: TRBJ1-2; CDR3 protein: CASSPWTGEGYTF; CDR3 DNA: TGTGCCAGCAGCCCTTGGACAGGGGAAGGCTACACCTTC
V gene: TRBV2; D gene: NA; clone size: once; J gene: TRBJ2-3; CDR3 protein: CASSYVLVASDRTDTQYF; CDR3 DNA: TGTGCCAGCAGTTACGTGCTCGTCGCTAGCGACAGAACAGATACGCAGTATTTT
V gene: TRBV5-6; D gene: TRBD1; clone size: NA; J gene: TRBJ1-4; CDR3 protein: CASSRDRGRSNEKLFF; CDR3 DNA: TGTGCCAGCAGCAGGGACAGGGGGCGGTCTAATGAAAAACTGTTTTTT
V gene: TRBV2; D gene: NA; clone size: NA; J gene: TRBJ1-4; CDR3 protein: CASSPTYVRGNEKLFF; CDR3 DNA: TGTGCCAGCAGCCCGACATATGTGAGGGGGAATGAAAAACTGTTTTTT
V gene: TRBV19; D gene: NA; clone size: few; J gene: TRBJ1-2; CDR3 protein: CASTSPPRGGYTF; CDR3 DNA: TGTGCCAGTACCTCTCCCCCGCGCGGTGGCTACACCTTC
V gene: TRBV29-1; D gene: TRBD1; clone size: NA; J gene: TRBJ2-1; CDR3 protein: CSVAPQGDNEQFF; CDR3 DNA: TGCAGCGTGGCCCCGCAGGGGGACAATGAGCAGTTCTTC
V gene: TRBV28; D gene: NA; clone size: NA; J gene: TRBJ1-6; CDR3 protein: CASSPDRNSPLHF; CDR3 DNA: TGTGCCAGCAGTCCCGACAGGAATTCACCCCTCCACTTT
V gene: TRBV7-2; D gene: NA; clone size: NA; J gene: TRBJ1-1; CDR3 protein: CASSLGPREGRNTEAFF; CDR3 DNA: TGTGCCAGCAGCTTAGGCCCCAGGGAAGGGCGGAACACTGAAGCTTTCTTT
V gene: TRBV7-9; D gene: NA; clone size: few; J gene: TRBJ2-1; CDR3 protein: CASSQGGANEQFF; CDR3 DNA: TGTGCCAGCAGCCAGGGGGGCGCCAATGAGCAGTTCTTC
V gene: TRBV6-6; D gene: NA; clone size: NA; J gene: TRBJ1-6; CDR3 protein: CASSYSAVNSPLHF; CDR3 DNA: TGTGCCAGCAGTTACTCTGCAGTTAATTCACCCCTCCACTTT
V gene: TRBV20-1; D gene: NA; clone size: NA; J gene: TRBJ1-5; CDR3 protein: CTHGSNQPQHF; CDR3 DNA: TGCACCCACGGTAGCAATCAGCCCCAGCATTTT
V gene: TRBV5-6; D gene: NA; clone size: NA; J gene: TRBJ2-5; CDR3 protein: CASSFAIKQETQYF; CDR3 DNA: TGTGCCAGCAGCTTTGCGATAAAACAAGAGACCCAGTACTTC
V gene: TRBV6-1; D gene: NA; clone size: few; J gene: TRBJ2-7; CDR3 protein: CASSARDGSSYEQYF; CDR3 DNA: TGTGCCAGCAGTGCCCGGGACGGGAGCTCCTACGAGCAGTACTTC
V gene: TRBV5-4; D gene: TRBD1; clone size: NA; J gene: TRBJ2-7; CDR3 protein: CASSQKGQGQEYF; CDR3 DNA: TGTGCCAGCAGCCAGAAAGGACAGGGGCAGGAGTACTTC
V gene: TRBV7-9; D gene: NA; clone size: NA; J gene: TRBJ2-5; CDR3 protein: CASSQTSVLQETQYF; CDR3 DNA: TGTGCCAGCAGTCAAACCTCGGTCCTACAAGAGACCCAGTACTTC
V gene: TRBV5-1; D gene: TRBD2; clone size: NA; J gene: TRBJ2-7; CDR3 protein: CASSYPSGGADEQYF; CDR3 DNA: TGCGCCAGCAGCTACCCTAGCGGGGGGGCCGACGAGCAGTACTTC
V gene: TRBV5-1; D gene: NA; clone size: few; J gene: TRBJ2-7; CDR3 protein: CASSPGKSHEQYF; CDR3 DNA: TGCGCCAGCAGCCCGGGAAAATCCCACGAGCAGTACTTC
V gene: TRBV27; D gene: TRBD2; clone size: NA; J gene: TRBJ2-3; CDR3 protein: CASSFGVAGLRDTQYF; CDR3 DNA: TGTGCCAGCAGTTTCGGGGTAGCGGGGCTGAGAGATACGCAGTATTTT
V gene: TRBV6-1; D gene: TRBD2; clone size: NA; J gene: TRBJ2-4; CDR3 protein: CASNPLAGGKNIQYF; CDR3 DNA: TGTGCCAGCAATCCCCTAGCGGGGGGCAAAAACATTCAGTACTTC